One sample yielded the 9 T cell receptor beta chains listed below, sequenced in a study of blood T cells in healthy people across ages (dated by TCRdb to the mid-2010s). The library was generated by 5' RACE. TCRdb records Illumina HiSeq 2500 as the sequencer. A second PCR of roughly 6 to 11 cycles was performed with a sample-barcoded 5' primer and a J-beta primer mix. TCRdb reanalyzed the raw reads on its own, using fastp at Q25 for trimming and MiXCR for clone calling, and kept in-frame beta chains. Each record represents a unique CDR3 protein, reported with the most common genes and DNA among its rows. The sample yields roughly 800,000 distinct CDR3 sequences; nearly 60% were counted once. The top ten hold 20% to 25% of the sample. Sequences were obtained from blood. These receptors came from a man aged 25-45 years in good health.

The rearrangement links TRBV4-2 to TRBJ1-4; no clear D gene. With 2 bases removed from V and 7 bases from J, the gap between germline ends came to 20 bases. Germline CDR1 is LGHNA and CDR2 is YNFKEQ. This CDR3 contains 17 residues. The CDR3 region is CASSQQCGRTVGEKLFF. The CDR3 coding sequence is TGTGCCAGCAGCCAACAATGCGGGAGGACGGTTGGTGAAAAACTGTTTTTT.

The table lists this clonotype with a count of one. The V gene is TRBV4-2, the J gene TRBJ2-5; TRBD2 matches at 8 bases. The V gene end was trimmed by 1 base and the J gene end by 2 bases; junction bases not matched to a gene: 3. Germline loops: CDR1 LGHNA, CDR2 YNFKEQ. The CDR3 has 15 residues. CDR3 region: CASSQAAGDQETQYF. For the CDR3, the DNA is TGTGCCAGCAGCCAAGCAGCGGGAGATCAAGAGACCCAGTACTTC.

V is TRBV10-3 and J is TRBJ2-1; 9 nucleotides match TRBD2. The CDR3 has 16 amino acids. The ends lost 4 bases at V and 3 bases at J; junction bases unmatched: 7. Germline lookup yields CDR1 ENHRY and CDR2 SYGVKD. This CDR3 is CAISVAGESGYNEQFF. The CDR3 DNA is TGTGCCATCAGTGTAGCGGGGGAGTCGGGCTACAATGAGCAGTTCTTC.

As concerns this clonotype: The CDR3 does not close with the conserved phenylalanine or tryptophan, likely indicating a read error. This sequence joins TRBV12-3 or TRBV12-4 and TRBJ2-3, with D perhaps matching TRBD2 (5 bases). Trimming removed 3 bases at V and 4 bases at J, with 11 bases between. The CDR3 loop spans 14 amino acids. This chain's CDR3 is CASSFRGRADTQYS. The CDR3 DNA reads TGTGCCAGCAGTTTCAGAGGGAGAGCAGATACGCAGTATTCT.

The chain links TRBV6-6 to TRBJ2-7; D assignment may be TRBD1 or TRBD2 (5 bases each). CDR1 is MNHNY and CDR2 is SVGAGI in the germline V gene (reference sequence). CDR3 length equals 13 residues. Trimming shortened V by 4 bases and J by 11 bases, and 18 bases separated the two germline ends. In DNA, the CDR3 is TGTGCCAGCAGTTCCCCGGGACGGAGTATCGAGTACTTC. It codes for CASSSPGRSIEYF.

J is TRBJ2-1 and V is TRBV6-1; tentative D call: TRBD1 (5 bases). Trimming shortened V by 3 bases and J by 6 bases, and 9 bases separated the two germline ends. CDR3 length equals 13 residues. Germline V lookup: CDR1 MNHNS, CDR2 SASEGT. CDR3 in amino acids: CASSDRESNEQFF. CDR3 DNA: TGTGCCAGCAGTGACAGGGAATCCAATGAGCAGTTCTTC.

The chain is built from TRBV5-6 and TRBJ2-4; 9 nucleotides match TRBD1. Gene TRBJ2-7 matches the end of the DNA better, so the J call may be wrong. This CDR3 has 14 residues. Germline values: CDR1 SGHDT, CDR2 YYEEEE. The CDR3 DNA reads TGTGCCAGCAGCGCGGGACAGGGTGGGTGCGAGCAGTACTTC. This sequence encodes CASSAGQGGCEQYF.

Ten or more counts support this clonotype. CDR3 loop: CASSFTGSYGYTF. In nucleotides, the CDR3 is TGTGCCAGCAGTTTTACAGGGTCCTATGGCTACACCTTC. V usage is TRBV12-3 or TRBV12-4 and J usage is TRBJ1-2; D is perhaps TRBD1 (6 bases). Trimming took 3 bases from V and 4 from J, leaving 9 bases between them. The CDR3 spans 13 residues.

This chain links TRBV20-1 with TRBJ2-1, with D possibly matching TRBD2 (5 bases). Germline V gene sequence: CDR1 DFQATT, CDR2 SNEGSKA (reference sequence). V lost 7 bases, J lost 3 bases, and 13 bases lay in between. This CDR3 has 13 residues. CDR3 nucleotide sequence: TGCAGTGTTCGTTCCCGGGGCTACAATGAGCAGTTCTTC. This gives the protein CSVRSRGYNEQFF.